The text below deals with one T cell receptor (beta chain). Its specificity is not known. The PCR was carried out with 60 Vbeta primers and 13 Jbeta primers. Data came from immunoSEQ multiplex PCR; TCRdb stores just in-frame clones and leaves some out. In the table there are approximately 170,000 clones, around 77% of which are singletons. The entry originates in a study of cytomegalovirus exposure and HLA in healthy donors. CDR1 SEHNR and CDR2 FQNEAQ come from the germline V gene (reference sequence). Between the trimmed V and J ends, which lost 7 bases and 3 bases, there was a span of 15 bases. This CDR3 spans 14 amino acids. Points from the study as a whole: Across donors, presence/absence analyses took sequencing depth to be roughly uniform. For TCR beta chains, V- and J-gene trimming was later linked to a missense DCLRE1C variant. Because they were indistinguishable, some V segments, including TRBV6-2 and TRBV6-3, were excluded.

This receptor was identified in a female donor in good health and CMV-seronegative. The chain employs TRBV7-9 and TRBJ1-1; D possibly corresponds to TRBD1 (6 bases). The sequenced sample consisted of PBMCs. The CDR3, as DNA: TGTGCCAGCACCGTAGGGGGGGCCTACACTGAAGCTTTCTTT. It specifies CASTVGGAYTEAFF.